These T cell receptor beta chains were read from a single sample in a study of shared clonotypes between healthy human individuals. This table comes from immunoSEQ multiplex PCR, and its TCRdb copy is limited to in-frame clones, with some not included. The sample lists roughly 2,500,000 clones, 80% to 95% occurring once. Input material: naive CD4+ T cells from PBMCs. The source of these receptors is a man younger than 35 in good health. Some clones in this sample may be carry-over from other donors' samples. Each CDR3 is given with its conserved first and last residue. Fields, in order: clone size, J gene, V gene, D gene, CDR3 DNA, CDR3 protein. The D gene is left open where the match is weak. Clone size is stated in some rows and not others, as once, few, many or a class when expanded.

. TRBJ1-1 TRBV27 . TGTGCCAGCAGTCCCACCCGTGTGCGGGGTGGCACTGAAGCTTTCTTT CASSPTRVRGGTEAFF
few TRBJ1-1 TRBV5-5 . TGTGCCAGCAGCTTGGTACTTAGGATATCGAACACTGAAGCTTTCTTT CASSLVLRISNTEAFF
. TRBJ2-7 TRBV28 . TGTGCCAGCAGTTTATCGTCGAAAGAGCAGTACTTC CASSLSSKEQYF
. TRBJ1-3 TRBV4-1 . TGCGCCAGCAGCCAAGGTCTCACTTACTCTGGAAACACCATATATTTT CASSQGLTYSGNTIYF
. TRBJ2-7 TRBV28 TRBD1 TGTGCCAGCAGCAGCTACCAGGGGGCCTACGAGCAGTACTTC CASSSYQGAYEQYF
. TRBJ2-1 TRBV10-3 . TGTGCCATCTTCAGCTACGGGGGAGACTATTACAATGAGCAGTTCTTC CAIFSYGGDYYNEQFF
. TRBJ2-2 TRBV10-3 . TGTGCCATCTCCGAGGGAGGAGGGGACACCGGGGAGCTGTTTTTT CAISEGGGDTGELFF
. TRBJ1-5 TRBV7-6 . TGTGCCAGCAGCCTACTTGAGGGGTGGCAGTTCAATCAGCCCCAGCATTTT CASSLLEGWQFNQPQHF
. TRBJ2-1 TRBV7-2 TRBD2 TGTGCCAGCAGCAACCGACTAGCGGGAGTAGGTTGGAATGAGCAGTTCTTC CASSNRLAGVGWNEQFF
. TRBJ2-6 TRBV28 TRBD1 TGTGCCAGCAGTACCCCTTCGACCCCCCAGACAGGGGGTATCTTTGGGGCCAACGTCCTGACTTTC CASSTPSTPQTGGIFGANVLTF
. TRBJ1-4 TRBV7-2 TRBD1 TGTGCCAGCAGCTTCCGGGACAGGGGTGAAAAACTGTTTTTT CASSFRDRGEKLFF
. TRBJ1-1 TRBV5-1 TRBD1 TGCGCCAGCAGCTTGGGTGGGCGTGGGACAGGAGACACTGAAGCTTTCTTT CASSLGGRGTGDTEAFF
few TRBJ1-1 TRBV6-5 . TGTGCCAGCAGTTACCGACAGCCGAACACTGAAGCTTTCTTT CASSYRQPNTEAFF
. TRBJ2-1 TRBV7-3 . TGTGCCAGCAGCATTTCAAGCGGAACCTACAATGAGCAGTTCTTC CASSISSGTYNEQFF
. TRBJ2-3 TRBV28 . TGTGCCAGCAGCCGCCTCTGGGGTGCAGATACGCAGTATTTT CASSRLWGADTQYF
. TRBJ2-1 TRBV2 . TGTGCCAGACGCGCTGGGGGAAATGAGCAGTTCTTC CARRAGGNEQFF
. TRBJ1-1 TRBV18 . TGTGCCAGCTCAGCGGACAGGAACACTGAAGCTTTCTTT CASSADRNTEAFF
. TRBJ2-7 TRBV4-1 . TGCGCCAGCAGCCAAGATTTTCGGCTCAACTACGAGCAGTACTTC CASSQDFRLNYEQYF
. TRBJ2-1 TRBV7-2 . TGTGCCAGCAGCCTTCTCGGCGACCGCTACAATGAGCAGTTCTTC CASSLLGDRYNEQFF
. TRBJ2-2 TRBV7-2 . TGTGCCAGCAGCCCACAGGGAGGGGAGCTGTTTTTT CASSPQGGELFF
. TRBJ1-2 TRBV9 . TGTGCCAGCAGCCCGGCTAGAGCGTTCTATGGCTACACCTTC CASSPARAFYGYTF
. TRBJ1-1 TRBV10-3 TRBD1 TGTGCCATCAGTGAGAGGGACAGGGGGCGCGGTACTGAAGCTTTCTTT CAISERDRGRGTEAFF
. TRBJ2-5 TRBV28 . TGTGCCAGCAGCCCACTGTTCCAAGAGACCCAGTACTTC CASSPLFQETQYF
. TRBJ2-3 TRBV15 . TGTGCCACCAGCAGTCGGTTTTACTATACGCAGTATTTT CATSSRFYYTQYF
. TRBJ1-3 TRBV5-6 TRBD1 TGTGCCAGCAGCTTGAGGGGACAGAAAACCTCTGGAAACACCATATATTTT CASSLRGQKTSGNTIYF
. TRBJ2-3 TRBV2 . TGTGCCAGCAAGGGGAGCACAGATACGCAGTATTTT CASKGSTDTQYF
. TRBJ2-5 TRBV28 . TGTGCCAGCAGTGCCCAGGGGAGGCTCTATGGGGAGACCCAGTACTTC CASSAQGRLYGETQYF